This T cell receptor (beta chain) was sequenced in a study of CD8 T cells in Susac syndrome. The RNA input was about 0.5 to 1 ug, and it was reverse transcribed with random hexamers. Amplification of TCR beta CDR3 spanned 54 Vbeta and 13 Jbeta via immunoSEQ multiplex PCR. MiXCR, run by TCRdb on the immunoSEQ multiplex PCR reads, gives a single entry per CDR3 protein. The sample yields fewer than 200,000 distinct CDR3 sequences, roughly 92% seen once. Matched for age and sex, the controls were healthy donors. TEMRA cells underwent FACS enrichment and CD8+ and CD4+ T cells underwent negative isolation. The TCR originated in a human donor in good health. The sequenced sample was CD4+ T cells from PBMCs.

DNA for the CDR3: TGTGCCAGCGTCTCCGCTGCAGCCAAAAACATTCAGTACTTC. It specifies CASVSAAAKNIQYF. The rearrangement joins TRBV7-9 to TRBJ2-4, with unresolved D. Per germline, CDR1 SEHNR and CDR2 FQNEAQ (reference sequence). V lost 8 bases to trimming and J lost 0 bases, with 11 bases between them. CDR3 length equals 14 residues.